The 15 T cell receptor beta chains reported below all come from one sample, sequenced in a study of T and B cells in COVID-19 patients. TRB rearrangements were amplified by multiplex PCR with BIOMED2 TRB-A/B primers. TCRdb used MiXCR to reprocess the multiplex PCR reads, holding one entry per CDR3 protein. The repertoire consists of about 7,600 distinct CDR3 sequences, with more than 25% occurring once and the leading ten covering over 8.5%. Blood genomic DNA input for TRB amplification was about 220-500 ng. Sequenced: blood. The receptors shown here come from a human donor with active COVID-19.

V usage is TRBV29-1 and J usage is TRBJ2-2, with D perhaps TRBD2 (8 bases). V gave up 7 bases and J gave up 5 bases, with 20 bases separating them. Germline loops: CDR1 SQVTM, CDR2 ANQGSEA. This CDR3 is built from 15 residues. The CDR3 loop reads CSAGGETGWTGELFF. CDR3 coding DNA: TGCAGCGCCGGGGGGGAGACAGGGTGGACCGGGGAGCTGTTTTTT.

This clonotype was detected a few times. The chain joins TRBV19 to TRBJ1-5; the D gene is possibly TRBD1 (6 bases). The V gene's germline CDR1 is LNHDA and CDR2 SQIVND (reference sequence). Trimming took 1 base from V and 6 from J, leaving 13 bases between them. This CDR3 comprises 15 residues. The CDR3 sequence is CASSIASGVRQPQHF. CDR3 coding DNA: TGTGCCAGTAGTATAGCATCAGGGGTCCGTCAGCCCCAGCATTTT.

The CDR3: CASSLATGKNSPLHF. The CDR3 DNA reads TGCGCCAGCAGCTTGGCGACAGGGAAGAATTCACCCCTCCACTTT. The V call is TRBV5-1, the J call TRBJ1-6, with TRBD1 identical over 7 bases. Trimming at V came to 0 bases and at J to 7 bases, leaving 4 bases not matched to a gene. CDR3 size: 15 residues. The germline V gene encodes CDR1 SGHRS and CDR2 YFSETQ. Full variable domain (rest looked up from reference TRBV5-1 and TRBJ1-6): KAGVTQTPRYLIKTRGQQVTLSCSPISGHRSVSWYQQTPGQGLQFLFEYFSETQRNKGNFPGRFSGRQFSNSRSEMNVSTLELGDSALYLCASSLATGKNSPLHFGNGTRLTVT.

This clonotype counts as medium-sized. The DNA for the CDR3 is TGTGCCAGCAGGCAGACAGGGCCTTTAGGTTCACCCCTCCACTTT. This encodes CASRQTGPLGSPLHF. The chain has TRBV6-5 and TRBJ1-6; 7 nucleotides line up with TRBD1. This CDR3 is built from 15 residues. V lost 6 bases, J lost 9 bases, and 11 bases stayed unmatched. CDR1 is MNHEY, CDR2 SVGAGI, per germline.

This clonotype rates as medium-sized. The chain uses TRBV29-1 and TRBJ1-5; no clear D. Germline V lookup: CDR1 SQVTM, CDR2 ANQGSEA. V gave up 1 base and J gave up 11 bases, with 9 bases separating them. CDR3 length: 11 residues. The DNA of the CDR3 is TGCAGCGTTGAAGTGGGTACAGCCCAGCATTTT. Translated: CSVEVGTAQHF.

This clonotype was observed at least ten times. This sequence joins TRBV18 and TRBJ2-5, with D maybe TRBD1 (6 bases). V was trimmed by 2 bases and J by 3 bases, leaving 16 bases between them. This CDR3 has 16 residues. Germline V gene sequence: CDR1 KGHSH, CDR2 LQKENI. CDR3 in DNA: TGTGCCAGCTCACCAGCCCGGAACAGGGCCGAAGAGACCCAGTACTTC. Translation: CASSPARNRAEETQYF.

This clonotype is classed as medium-sized. The chain carries TRBV6-5 and TRBJ2-3; D may match TRBD1 or TRBD2 (5 bases each). V lost 6 bases and J lost 1, with 14 bases in between. The germline gives CDR1 MNHEY, CDR2 SVGAGI. CDR3 length: 15 residues. This chain's CDR3 is CASRQDWAGTDTQYF. In DNA, the CDR3 is TGTGCCAGCAGACAGGACTGGGCTGGCACAGATACGCAGTATTTT.

This clonotype was seen only a few times. This chain links TRBV10-3 with TRBJ1-5; D gene uncertain. CDR1 ENHRY and CDR2 SYGVKD come from the germline V gene. The CDR3 runs to 14 residues. V lost 2 bases, J lost 2 bases, and 7 bases lay in between. The DNA for the CDR3 is TGTGCCATCAGTGAGATAGCTGGCAATCAGCCCCAGCATTTT. Protein product: CAISEIAGNQPQHF.

This clonotype rates as medium-sized. The V call is TRBV19, the J call TRBJ2-1; no reliable D call. Per the germline V gene, CDR1 is LNHDA and CDR2 is SQIVND (reference sequence). Trimming pared 4 bases from V and 2 bases from J, leaving 6 bases between. The CDR3 runs 13 residues. The CDR3 coding sequence is TGTGCCAGTAGTACTCGAGCCTACAATGAGCAGTTCTTC. Its protein is CASSTRAYNEQFF.

This clonotype was observed a few times. The chain joins TRBV7-2 to TRBJ2-3, with unresolved D. Trimming pared 6 bases from V and 2 bases from J, leaving 6 bases between. This CDR3 spans 12 amino acids. From germline, CDR1 is SGHTA and CDR2 FQGNSA. As DNA, the CDR3 is TGTGCCAGCAGTAGCACCACAGATACGCAGTATTTT. Protein product: CASSSTTDTQYF.

The rearrangement links TRBV19 to TRBJ2-1; TRBD2 matches 11 bases. The CDR3 covers 17 residues. Trimming removed 7 bases from V and 6 bases from J; junction bases left unmatched: 14. CDR1 LNHDA and CDR2 SQIVND come from the germline V gene (reference sequence). CDR3 nucleotides: TGTGCCAGTATGGCACTAGCGGGAGAGGGCCGTGGCAATGAGCAGTTCTTC. This gives the protein CASMALAGEGRGNEQFF.

The genes are TRBV4-3 and TRBJ2-7, with 11 bases matching TRBD1. After removal of 4 bases from V and 0 bases from J, the junction contained 2 bases not matched to a gene. The CDR3 length is 15 residues. Germline values: CDR1 LGHNA, CDR2 YSLEER. The CDR3 here is CASSLGQGASYEQYF. In DNA, the CDR3 is TGCGCCAGCAGCCTCGGACAGGGGGCCTCCTACGAGCAGTACTTC.

The V and J genes are TRBV6-5 and TRBJ2-5; 11 bases fit TRBD2. The germline gives CDR1 MNHEY, CDR2 SVGAGI. The V gene end was trimmed by 5 bases and the J gene end by 7 bases; junction bases not matched to a gene: 6. CDR3 length equals 14 residues. The CDR3 nucleotides are TGTGCCAGCAGTGAGAGTAGCGGGAGGGGGACCCAGTACTTC. Its translation: CASSESSGRGTQYF.

This clonotype was recorded at least ten times. The V and J genes are TRBV7-6 and TRBJ2-6; 11 positions match TRBD1. Looked up from germline, CDR1 is SGHVS and CDR2 is FNYEAQ. The J segment lost 1 base and the V segment lost 0 bases, leaving 2 bases of the junction unmatched. The CDR3 has 18 residues. DNA for the CDR3: TGTGCCAGCAGCTTAGCCGGGACAGGGGGTTCTGGGGCCAACGTCCTGACTTTC. The encoded protein is CASSLAGTGGSGANVLTF.

V gene TRBV20-1 combines with J gene TRBJ2-1; tentative D call: TRBD1 (6 bases). V lost 3 bases to trimming and J lost 5 bases, with 11 bases between them. The CDR3 has 13 amino acids. Germline assignment: CDR1 DFQATT and CDR2 SNEGSKA (reference sequence). Here the CDR3 DNA reads TGCAGTGCTAGCCTCAGGGGAAACAATGAGCAGTTCTTC. Its translation: CSASLRGNNEQFF.